These 3 T cell receptor beta chains were all obtained from the same sample, sequenced in a study of blood T cell repertoires in COVID-19. Profiled with immunoSEQ multiplex PCR; TCRdb holds only in-frame clones, not every one. The sample lists approximately 200,000 clones, roughly 77% seen once, with approximately 9.2% in the top ten. The sequenced sample consisted of PBMCs or T cells enriched from blood (not recorded which). The receptors derive from a man aged 40-49 years who had recovered from COVID-19.

The genes are TRBV5-1 and TRBJ2-7; perhaps TRBD2 as D (6 bases). V gave up 0 bases and J gave up 2 bases, with 12 bases separating them. This CDR3 has 15 residues. The germline V gene has CDR1 SGHRS and CDR2 YFSETQ. CDR3 nucleotide sequence: TGCGCCAGCAGCTTGGGGGCTAGCGTTACCTACGAGCAGTACTTC. Protein product: CASSLGASVTYEQYF. Supplemented by reference TRBV5-1 and TRBJ2-7, the full variable domain reads KAGVTQTPRYLIKTRGQQVTLSCSPISGHRSVSWYQQTPGQGLQFLFEYFSETQRNKGNFPGRFSGRQFSNSRSEMNVSTLELGDSALYLCASSLGASVTYEQYFGPGTRLTVT.

The chain employs TRBV27 and TRBJ2-3, with TRBD1 identical over 8 bases. The CDR3 loop spans 14 amino acids. With V trimmed by 7 bases and J by 2 bases, 5 bases remained unmatched. Germline CDR1 is MNHEY and CDR2 is SMNVEV (reference sequence). The CDR3, as DNA: TGTGCCAGCACCCAGGGGGCCGTCACAGATACGCAGTATTTT. Translation: CASTQGAVTDTQYF.

The chain recombines TRBV10-3 with TRBJ1-5; D remains unclear. The CDR3 runs to 14 residues. Germline CDR1 ENHRY, CDR2 SYGVKD. The V gene lost 2 bases and the J gene lost 6 bases, with 11 bases spanning the gap. This CDR3 is CAISEAGLGQPQHF. The CDR3, as DNA: TGTGCCATCAGTGAGGCCGGGTTGGGTCAGCCCCAGCATTTT.